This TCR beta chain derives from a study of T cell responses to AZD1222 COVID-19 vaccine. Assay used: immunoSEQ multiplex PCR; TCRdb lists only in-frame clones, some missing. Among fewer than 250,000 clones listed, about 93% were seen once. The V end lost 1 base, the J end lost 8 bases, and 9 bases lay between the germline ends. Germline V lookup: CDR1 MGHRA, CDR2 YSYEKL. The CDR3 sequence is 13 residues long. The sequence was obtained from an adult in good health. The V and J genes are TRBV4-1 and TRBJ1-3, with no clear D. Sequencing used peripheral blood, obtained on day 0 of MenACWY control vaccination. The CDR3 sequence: CASSQGSGDTIYF. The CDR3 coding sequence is TGCGCCAGCAGCCAAGGATCCGGGGACACCATATATTTT.